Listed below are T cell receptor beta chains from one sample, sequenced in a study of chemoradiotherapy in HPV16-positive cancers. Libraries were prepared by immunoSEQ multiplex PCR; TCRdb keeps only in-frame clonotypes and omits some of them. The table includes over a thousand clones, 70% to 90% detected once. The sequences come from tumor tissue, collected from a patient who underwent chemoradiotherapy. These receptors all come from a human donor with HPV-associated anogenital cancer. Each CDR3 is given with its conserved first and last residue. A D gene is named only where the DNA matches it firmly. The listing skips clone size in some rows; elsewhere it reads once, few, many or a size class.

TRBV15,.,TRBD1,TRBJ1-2,CATSEQGYGGYTF,TGTGCCACCAGCGAACAGGGGTATGGTGGCTACACCTTC
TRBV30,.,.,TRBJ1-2,CAWSRGRTTNYGYTF,TGTGCCTGGAGTCGGGGCAGGACGACCAACTATGGCTACACCTTC
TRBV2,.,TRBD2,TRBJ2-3,CASRSGRGGVTDTQYF,TGTGCCAGCCGGTCCGGGCGGGGGGGCGTGACAGATACGCAGTATTTT
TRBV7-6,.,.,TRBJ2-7,CASSFPGSPGQYF,TGTGCCAGCAGCTTCCCTGGGAGCCCCGGGCAGTACTTC
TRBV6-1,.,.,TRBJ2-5,CASSSLGNKETQYF,TGTGCCAGCAGCTCTCTTGGTAACAAGGAGACCCAGTACTTC
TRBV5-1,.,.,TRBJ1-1,CASSLGSRLNTEAFF,TGCGCCAGCAGCTTGGGTTCCCGTCTGAACACTGAAGCTTTCTTT
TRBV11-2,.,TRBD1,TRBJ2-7,CASSLTGTGGLEQYF,TGTGCCAGCAGCTTGACCGGGACAGGGGGTCTCGAGCAGTACTTC
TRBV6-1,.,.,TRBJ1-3,CASSELGSGNTIYF,TGTGCCAGCAGTGAATTGGGTTCTGGAAACACCATATATTTT
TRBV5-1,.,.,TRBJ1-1,CASSLEGSEAFF,TGCGCCAGCAGCTTGGAGGGGTCTGAAGCTTTCTTT
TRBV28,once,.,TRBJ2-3,CASSLYGGRGTDTQYF,TGTGCCAGCAGTTTATACGGAGGTAGAGGGACAGATACGCAGTATTTT
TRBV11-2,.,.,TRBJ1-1,CASSLGVNTEAFF,TGTGCCAGCAGCTTAGGAGTGAACACTGAAGCTTTCTTT
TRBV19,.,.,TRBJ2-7,CASSPGPPYEQYF,TGTGCCAGTTCCCCGGGGCCGCCTTACGAGCAGTACTTC
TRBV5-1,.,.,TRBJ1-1,CASSLEGRRNTEAFF,TGCGCCAGCAGCTTGGAAGGCAGGAGGAACACTGAAGCTTTCTTT
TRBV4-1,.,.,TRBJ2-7,CASSQETRRSEQYF,TGCGCCAGCAGCCAAGAAACGCGGCGAAGCGAGCAGTACTTC
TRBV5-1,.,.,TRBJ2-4,CASSLGSEAKNIQYF,TGCGCCAGCAGCTTGGGATCGGAAGCCAAAAACATTCAGTACTTC
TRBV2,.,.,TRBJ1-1,CASSEVGTDTEAFF,TGTGCCAGCAGTGAAGTGGGAACGGATACTGAAGCTTTCTTT
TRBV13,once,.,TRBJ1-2,CASSPWGLDYGYTF,TGTGCCAGCAGCCCCTGGGGGTTGGACTATGGCTACACCTTC
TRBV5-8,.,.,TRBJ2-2,CASSLEFVGAYTGELFF,TGTGCCAGCAGCTTGGAGTTTGTGGGAGCTTACACCGGGGAGCTGTTTTTT